This record concerns one TCR beta chain sequence. RNA transcripts served as the template for amplifying TCR beta CDR3 regions. A first-round RT-PCR of the TCR CDR3 used the HTBI primer set. From the multiplex PCR reads, TCRdb called clonotypes with MiXCR, one entry per CDR3 protein. The data show around 600,000 distinct CDR3 sequences, approximately 42% seen once. The germline V and J ends were trimmed by 3 bases and 9 bases, with 3 bases remaining between them. Germline V gene sequence: CDR1 LGHNT, CDR2 FRNRAP. The CDR3 contains 10 residues. The data are from a study of T cells in Graves' hyperthyroidism and ophthalmopathy.

The receptor was isolated from an adult man with Graves' disease, either hyperthyroidism or ophthalmopathy (not recorded which). The sample taken for sequencing was peripheral blood or thyroid tissue (not recorded which). This chain links TRBV12-5 with TRBJ1-5; D uncertain. Here the CDR3 DNA reads TGTGCTAGTGGTTTTCCGCCCCAGCATTTT. Encoded protein: CASGFPPQHF.